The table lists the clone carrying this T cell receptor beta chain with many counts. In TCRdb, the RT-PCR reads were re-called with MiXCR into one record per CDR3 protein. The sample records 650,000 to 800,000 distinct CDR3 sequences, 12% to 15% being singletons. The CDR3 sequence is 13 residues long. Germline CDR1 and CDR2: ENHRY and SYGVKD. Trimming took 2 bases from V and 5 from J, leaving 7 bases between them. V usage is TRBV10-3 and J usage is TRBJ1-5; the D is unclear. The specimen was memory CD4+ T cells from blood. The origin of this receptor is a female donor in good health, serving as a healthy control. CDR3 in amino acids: CAISEQIDQPQHF. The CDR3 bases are TGTGCCATCAGTGAGCAGATAGATCAGCCCCAGCATTTT.